The 2 T cell receptor beta chains reported below all come from one sample, sequenced in a study of shared clonotypes between healthy human individuals. Repertoires were generated with immunoSEQ multiplex PCR, while TCRdb's copy carries only in-frame clones and drops some. The sample has about 380,000 clones, about 97% seen once; the top ten hold around 0.32%. Sequencing was performed on memory CD8+ T cells sorted from blood. Noted subset: CD45RO+ cells pooled with CCR7-negative TemRA cells. The receptors come from a man younger than 45 in good health.

This clone has a single count. V is TRBV10-3 and J is TRBJ2-1; the D gene is possibly TRBD1 (6 bases). Germline lookup yields CDR1 ENHRY and CDR2 SYGVKD. Deletions cut 8 bases from V and 0 bases from J, with 11 bases between. The CDR3 consists of 14 residues. The CDR3 region is CAIGTGSSYNEQFF. CDR3 in DNA: TGTGCCATCGGAACAGGGAGCTCCTACAATGAGCAGTTCTTC.

A remark on this clone: Other DNA sequences of this sample code for an identical CDR3. The V call is TRBV19, the J call TRBJ1-5; a weak D match, TRBD1 (6 bases). The CDR3 is 12 residues long. Germline CDR1 is LNHDA and CDR2 is SQIVND (reference sequence). V lost 6 bases and J lost 4, with 7 bases in between. CDR3 loop: CASRQGNQPQHF. The DNA of the CDR3 is TGTGCCAGTAGACAGGGAAATCAGCCCCAGCATTTT.